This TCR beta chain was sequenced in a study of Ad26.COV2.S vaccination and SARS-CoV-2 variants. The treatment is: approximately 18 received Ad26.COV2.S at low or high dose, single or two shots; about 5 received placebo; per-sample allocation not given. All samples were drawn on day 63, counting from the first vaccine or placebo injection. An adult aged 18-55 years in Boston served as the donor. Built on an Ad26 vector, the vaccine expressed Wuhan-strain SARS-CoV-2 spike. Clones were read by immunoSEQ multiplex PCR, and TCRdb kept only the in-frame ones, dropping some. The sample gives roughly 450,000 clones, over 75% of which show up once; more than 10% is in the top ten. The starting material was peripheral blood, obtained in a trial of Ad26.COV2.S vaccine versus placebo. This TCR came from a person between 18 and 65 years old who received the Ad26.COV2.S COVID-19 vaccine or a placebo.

CDR3: CASSIGQGVSQETQYF. CDR3 sequence (DNA): TGTGCCAGTAGTATCGGACAGGGGGTGTCTCAAGAGACCCAGTACTTC. The chain employs TRBV19 and TRBJ2-5, with 10 nucleotides matching TRBD1. Trimming at V came to 3 bases and at J to 2 bases, leaving 6 bases not matched to a gene. The CDR3 is 16 residues long. Per the germline V gene, CDR1 is LNHDA and CDR2 is SQIVND (reference sequence).